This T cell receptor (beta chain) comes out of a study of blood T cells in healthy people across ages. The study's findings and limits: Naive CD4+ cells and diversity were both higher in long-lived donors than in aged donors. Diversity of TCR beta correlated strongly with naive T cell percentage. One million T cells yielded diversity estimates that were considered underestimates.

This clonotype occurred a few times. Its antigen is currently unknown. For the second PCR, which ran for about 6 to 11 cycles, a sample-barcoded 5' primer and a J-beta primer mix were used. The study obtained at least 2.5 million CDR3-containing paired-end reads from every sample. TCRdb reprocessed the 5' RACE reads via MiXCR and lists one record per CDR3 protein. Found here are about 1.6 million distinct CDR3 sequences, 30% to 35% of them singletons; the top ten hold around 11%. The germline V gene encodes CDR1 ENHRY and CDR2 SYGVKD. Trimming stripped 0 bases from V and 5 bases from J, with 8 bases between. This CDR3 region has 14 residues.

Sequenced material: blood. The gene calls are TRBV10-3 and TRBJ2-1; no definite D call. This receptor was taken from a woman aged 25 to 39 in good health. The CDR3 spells CAISESGSHNEQFF. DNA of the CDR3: TGTGCCATCAGTGAGTCGGGGTCACACAATGAGCAGTTCTTC.